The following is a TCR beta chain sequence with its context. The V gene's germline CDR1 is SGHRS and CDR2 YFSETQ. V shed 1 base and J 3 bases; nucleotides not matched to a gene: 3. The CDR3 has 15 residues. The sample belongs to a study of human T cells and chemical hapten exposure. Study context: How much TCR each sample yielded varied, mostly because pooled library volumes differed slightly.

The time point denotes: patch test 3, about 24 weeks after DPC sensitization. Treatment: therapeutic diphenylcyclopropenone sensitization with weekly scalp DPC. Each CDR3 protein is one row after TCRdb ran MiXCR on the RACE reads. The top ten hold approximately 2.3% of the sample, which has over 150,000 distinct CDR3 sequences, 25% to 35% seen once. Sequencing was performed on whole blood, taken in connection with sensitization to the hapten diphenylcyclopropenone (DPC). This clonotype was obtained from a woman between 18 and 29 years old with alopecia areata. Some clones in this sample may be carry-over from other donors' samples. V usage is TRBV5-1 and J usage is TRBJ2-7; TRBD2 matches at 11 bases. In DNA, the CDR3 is TGCGCCAGCAGCTTGCGTCTAGCGGGGGGCTACGAGCAGTACTTC. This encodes CASSLRLAGGYEQYF.